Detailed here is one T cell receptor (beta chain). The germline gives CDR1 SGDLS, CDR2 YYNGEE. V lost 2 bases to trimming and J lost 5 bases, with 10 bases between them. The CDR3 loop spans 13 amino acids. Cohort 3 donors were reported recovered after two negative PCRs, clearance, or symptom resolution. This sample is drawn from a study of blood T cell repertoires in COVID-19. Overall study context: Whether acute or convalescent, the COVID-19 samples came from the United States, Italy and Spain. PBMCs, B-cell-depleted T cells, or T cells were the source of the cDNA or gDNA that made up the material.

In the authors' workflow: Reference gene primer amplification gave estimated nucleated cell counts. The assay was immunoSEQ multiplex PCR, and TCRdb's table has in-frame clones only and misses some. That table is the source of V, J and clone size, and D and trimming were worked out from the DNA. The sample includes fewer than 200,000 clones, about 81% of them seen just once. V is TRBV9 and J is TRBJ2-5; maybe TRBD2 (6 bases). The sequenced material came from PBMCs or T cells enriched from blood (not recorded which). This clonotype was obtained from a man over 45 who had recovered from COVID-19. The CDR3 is CASSVGGGETQYF. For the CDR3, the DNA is TGTGCCAGCAGCGTGGGAGGCGGTGAGACCCAGTACTTC. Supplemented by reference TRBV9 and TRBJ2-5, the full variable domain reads DSGVTQTPKHLITATGQRVTLRCSPRSGDLSVYWYQQSLDQGLQFLIQYYNGEERAKGNILERFSAQQFPDLHSELNLSSLELGDSALYFCASSVGGGETQYFGPGTRLLVL.